Listed here are 24 T cell receptor beta chains from one sample, sequenced in a study of CD8 T cells in Susac syndrome. Random-hexamer reverse transcription was applied to about 0.5 to 1 ug RNA. Using its own MiXCR run on the immunoSEQ multiplex PCR reads, TCRdb lists one record per CDR3 protein. The repertoire consists of nearly 200,000 distinct CDR3 sequences, with more than 90% occurring once and the leading ten covering about 0.09%. Material: CD4+ T cells from PBMCs. Receptors were obtained from a human donor with multiple sclerosis.

This clonotype has just one count. The chain has TRBV20-1 and TRBJ2-5; no definite D call. Trimming cost V 6 bases and J 5 bases, with 10 bases left between them. In germline, CDR1 is DFQATT, CDR2 SNEGSKA (reference sequence). This CDR3 spans 11 amino acids. CDR3 sequence reads: CSAHQEETQYF. The CDR3 nucleotides read TGCAGTGCCCATCAAGAGGAGACCCAGTACTTC.

The gene calls are TRBV12-5 and TRBJ2-5, with D maybe TRBD2 (6 bases). The length of the CDR3 is 13 residues. Deletions cut 5 bases from V and 1 base from J, with 8 bases between. In germline, CDR1 is LGHNT, CDR2 FRNRAP. This CDR3 reads CASGRDSQETQYF. The CDR3 DNA sequence: TGTGCTAGTGGTCGGGACTCCCAAGAGACCCAGTACTTC. The variable domain in full, with the rest retrieved from reference TRBV12-5 and TRBJ2-5, is DARVTQTPRHKVTEMGQEVTMRCQPILGHNTVFWYRQTMMQGLELLAYFRNRAPLDDSGMPKDRFSAEMPDATLATLKIQPSEPRDSAVYFCASGRDSQETQYFGPGTRLLVL.

This clonotype has a single count. The chain has TRBV5-6 and TRBJ1-1; D is unresolved. Trimming pared 1 base from V and 8 bases from J, leaving 15 bases between. The CDR3 has 14 amino acids. Germline V gene sequence: CDR1 SGHDT, CDR2 YYEEEE. Written as DNA, the CDR3 is TGTGCCAGCAGCTTGCCTGCCTCGCCTCCCGAAGCTTTCTTT. Translation: CASSLPASPPEAFF. The variable domain in full, completed from reference TRBV5-6 and TRBJ1-1, reads DAGVTQSPTHLIKTRGQQVTLRCSPKSGHDTVSWYQQALGQGPQFIFQYYEEEERQRGNFPDRFSGHQFPNYSSELNVNALLLGDSALYLCASSLPASPPEAFFGQGTRLTVV.

The genes are TRBV3-1 and TRBJ2-7; TRBD1 might be the D (8 bases). This CDR3 spans 15 amino acids. Trimming pared 5 bases from V and 4 bases from J, leaving 18 bases between. Germline CDR1 and CDR2: LGHDT and YNNKEL (reference sequence). The chain's CDR3 is CASSSGGGQEYEQYF. CDR3 DNA: TGTGCCAGCAGCTCCGGCGGGGGACAGGAATACGAGCAGTACTTC.

The rearrangement links TRBV24-1 to TRBJ1-5; TRBD1 matches at 11 bases. V shed 3 bases and J 1 base; nucleotides not matched to a gene: 4. CDR1 and CDR2 from the germline V gene are KGHDR and SFDVKD. This CDR3 has 17 residues. The CDR3: CATSDPGTGGSNQPQHF. Written as DNA, the CDR3 is TGTGCCACCAGTGATCCCGGGACAGGGGGGAGCAATCAGCCCCAGCATTTT.

The chain links TRBV30 to TRBJ1-2; 7 bases are a match to TRBD1. CDR3 size: 15 residues. Germline V lookup: CDR1 GTSNPN, CDR2 SVGIG (reference sequence). With 2 bases clipped from V and 7 bases from J, the junction kept 13 bases outside the gene matches. The CDR3 sequence is CAWSKTPGQTPGYTF. In DNA, the CDR3 is TGTGCCTGGAGTAAGACCCCGGGACAGACACCTGGCTACACCTTC.

The chain employs TRBV7-9 and TRBJ2-3; possible D gene TRBD1, 5 bases. Per the germline V gene, CDR1 is SEHNR and CDR2 is FQNEAQ (reference sequence). This CDR3 is built from 19 residues. The V end was cut by 4 bases, the J end by 1 base, with 24 bases between. The CDR3 region has the DNA TGTGCCAGCAGCTCGGCCCGTTTGGGCAGGGATGTCGGCACAGATACGCAGTATTTT. This translates into CASSSARLGRDVGTDTQYF.

V usage is TRBV13 and J usage is TRBJ2-1; D unclear. The germline V gene has CDR1 PRHDT and CDR2 FYEKMQ (reference sequence). The length of the CDR3 is 15 residues. Trimming stripped 3 bases from V and 11 bases from J, with 20 bases between. The CDR3 nucleotides are TGTGCCAGCAGCTTGTGGAAGCGTTCCACTTTGAAGCAGTTCTTC. Its translation is CASSLWKRSTLKQFF. The complete variable domain, with remaining parts taken from reference TRBV13 and TRBJ2-1, reads AAGVIQSPRHLIKEKRETATLKCYPIPRHDTVYWYQQGPGQDPQFLISFYEKMQSDKGSIPDRFSAQQFSDYHSELNMSSLELGDSALYFCASSLWKRSTLKQFFGPGTRLTVL.

This chain connects TRBV20-1 to TRBJ2-1, with TRBD2 as a possible D gene (7 bases). V lost 0 bases, J lost 7 bases, and 16 bases lay in between. Germline CDR1 reads DFQATT; CDR2 reads SNEGSKA (reference sequence). The CDR3 spans 15 residues. CDR3 DNA sequence: TGCAGTGCTAGAGATAGAGTAAAGGGGGGGAATGAGCAGTTCTTC. Protein: CSARDRVKGGNEQFF.

The V call is TRBV9, the J call TRBJ2-1; possibly TRBD2 for D (6 bases). Germline CDR1 SGDLS, CDR2 YYNGEE. The CDR3 is 16 residues long. V gave up 2 bases and J gave up 9 bases, with 21 bases separating them. The CDR3 is CASSVDNGAGTGEQFF. The CDR3 DNA is TGTGCCAGCAGCGTGGACAACGGGGCGGGAACCGGTGAGCAGTTCTTC.

The sample holds one count of this clonotype. V is TRBV7-2 and J is TRBJ2-6; unclear D gene. Germline assignment: CDR1 SGHTA and CDR2 FQGNSA. V lost 11 bases and J 1 base, leaving 9 bases between the germline ends. The CDR3 runs to 13 residues. The DNA of the CDR3 is TGTGCCTTCGATGGTTCTGGGGCCAACGTCCTGACTTTC. Translated: CAFDGSGANVLTF. Full variable domain (rest looked up from reference TRBV7-2 and TRBJ2-6): GAGVSQSPSNKVTEKGKDVELRCDPISGHTALYWYRQSLGQGLEFLIYFQGNSAPDKSGLPSDRFSAERTGGSVSTLTIQRTQQEDSAVYLCAFDGSGANVLTFGAGSRLTVL.

The chain is built from TRBV11-1 and TRBJ1-2; TRBD1 agrees at 7 bases. From germline, CDR1 is SGHAT and CDR2 FQDESV (reference sequence). The CDR3 length is 15 residues. Losses at the gene ends were 4 bases for V and 3 bases for J; bases not matched to a gene: 8. The CDR3 coding sequence is TGTGCCAGCAGCTCTCCGACAGGGTCAGACTATGGCTACACCTTC. This translates into CASSSPTGSDYGYTF.

The V and J genes are TRBV15 and TRBJ1-5; D is possibly TRBD1 (5 bases). The CDR3 loop spans 16 amino acids. CDR1 LNHNV and CDR2 YYDKDF come from the germline V gene (reference sequence). Trimming left V 5 bases short and J 2 bases short, with 16 bases between. In nucleotides, the CDR3 is TGTGCCACCAGCTCCTCCTGGGGGGAAGGCAATCAGCCCCAGCATTTT. It translates to CATSSSWGEGNQPQHF. The entire variable domain, with the rest obtained from reference TRBV15 and TRBJ1-5, is as follows: DAMVIQNPRYQVTQFGKPVTLSCSQTLNHNVMYWYQQKSSQAPKLLFHYYDKDFNNEADTPDNFQSRRPNTSFCFLDIRSPGLGDTAMYLCATSSSWGEGNQPQHFGDGTRLSIL.

This clonotype was found a few times. This sequence joins TRBV4-1 and TRBJ1-1; D may be TRBD1 (6 bases). Trimming took 2 bases from V and 5 from J, leaving 12 bases between them. CDR1 and CDR2 from the germline V gene are MGHRA and YSYEKL. The CDR3 extends over 14 amino acids. The CDR3 reads CASSQRTEGTEAFF. DNA for the CDR3: TGCGCCAGCAGCCAACGGACAGAGGGGACTGAAGCTTTCTTT.

This sequence joins TRBV20-1 and TRBJ1-2; D gene ambiguous. The length of the CDR3 is 13 residues. Germline lookup yields CDR1 DFQATT and CDR2 SNEGSKA (reference sequence). The V gene lost 1 base and the J gene lost 5 bases, with 11 bases spanning the gap. The CDR3 DNA is TGCAGTGCTAGAGTAGGCGGTGGGTATGGCTACACCTTC. Translation gives CSARVGGGYGYTF.

The V and J genes are TRBV12-3 or TRBV12-4 and TRBJ1-2; no definite D call. The CDR3 has 12 amino acids. Deletions cut 3 bases from V and 7 bases from J, with 9 bases between. In DNA form, the CDR3 reads TGTGCCAGCAGTTTGATGAGTAGTGGCTACACCTTC. As protein: CASSLMSSGYTF.

The chain has TRBV29-1 and TRBJ2-7; the match to TRBD1 covers 10 bases. The CDR3 extends over 15 amino acids. Germline CDR1 reads SQVTM; CDR2 reads ANQGSEA. J lost 2 bases, V lost 4 bases, and 8 bases had no gene match. This chain's CDR3 is CSVVPGTGEAYEQYF. The CDR3 bases are TGCAGCGTTGTCCCCGGGACAGGGGAAGCCTACGAGCAGTACTTC.

This chain uses TRBV9 with TRBJ1-2, with TRBD1 identical over 12 bases. The CDR3 runs 14 residues. The V gene's germline CDR1 is SGDLS and CDR2 YYNGEE. J lost 8 bases, V lost 2 bases, and 4 bases had no gene match. CDR3 in amino acids: CASSVGTGGRGYTF. CDR3 nucleotide sequence: TGTGCCAGCAGCGTCGGGACAGGGGGCAGGGGCTACACCTTC.

The V and J genes are TRBV4-1 and TRBJ2-2, with TRBD2 as a possible D gene (6 bases). Deletions cut 1 base from V and 0 bases from J, with 12 bases between. The CDR3 length is 17 residues. Per the germline V gene, CDR1 is MGHRA and CDR2 is YSYEKL. CDR3 sequence (DNA): TGCGCCAGCAGCCAAGGACTGGGACTTCCGAACACCGGGGAGCTGTTTTTT. Translated, it gives CASSQGLGLPNTGELFF.

This clonotype was observed a few times. This chain connects TRBV3-1 to TRBJ2-5, with D unresolved. CDR3 length: 13 amino acids. V shed 6 bases and J shed 1 base, with 9 bases lying between them. CDR1 LGHDT and CDR2 YNNKEL come from the germline V gene (reference sequence). The CDR3 is CASSLSGQETQYF. The CDR3 DNA sequence: TGTGCCAGCAGTTTGAGTGGCCAAGAGACCCAGTACTTC.

The chain links TRBV7-9 to TRBJ2-2; no reliable D call. Germline V lookup: CDR1 SEHNR, CDR2 FQNEAQ (reference sequence). This CDR3 has 14 amino acids. Trimming removed 3 bases from V and 4 bases from J, with 9 bases in between. The DNA for the CDR3 is TGTGCCAGCAGCTTTCGAATCTCCACCGGGGAGCTGTTTTTT. Protein: CASSFRISTGELFF. Supplemented by reference TRBV7-9 and TRBJ2-2, the full variable domain reads DTGVSQNPRHKITKRGQNVTFRCDPISEHNRLYWYRQTLGQGPEFLTYFQNEAQLEKSRLLSDRFSAERPKGSFSTLEIQRTEQGDSAMYLCASSFRISTGELFFGEGSRLTVL.

This chain uses TRBV30 with TRBJ2-7, with D hard to call. Trimming took off 0 bases at V and 3 bases at J, with 6 bases between the two ends. The V gene's germline CDR1 is GTSNPN and CDR2 SVGIG (reference sequence). The CDR3 length is 12 residues. CDR3 protein: CAWSVVGYEQYF. The CDR3 DNA is TGTGCCTGGAGTGTCGTCGGCTACGAGCAGTACTTC.

The V and J genes are TRBV5-4 and TRBJ2-5; a possible D gene is TRBD2 (6 bases). Trimming removed 4 bases at V and 5 bases at J, with 15 bases between. CDR1 SGHNT and CDR2 YYREEE come from the germline V gene (reference sequence). The CDR3 covers 14 residues. CDR3 nucleotide sequence: TGTGCCAGCAGCCCGACCACTGCGGGGGAGACCCAGTACTTC. It translates to CASSPTTAGETQYF.

V usage is TRBV12-3 or TRBV12-4 and J usage is TRBJ2-1; D is unresolved. CDR3 size: 13 residues. Deletions cut 6 bases from V and 3 bases from J, with 9 bases between. CDR3 sequence (DNA): TGTGCCAGCAGGCTAAGGGACTACAATGAGCAGTTCTTC. Its protein product is CASRLRDYNEQFF.